This T cell receptor (beta chain) is drawn from a study of blood T cell repertoires in COVID-19 (dated by TCRdb to 2020 to 2022). Concerning the study at large: The collaborator samples originated in the United States, Italy and Spain and spanned the acute and convalescent phases of COVID-19. The material from the prospective study consisted of cDNA or gDNA derived from T cells, B-cell-depleted T cells, or PBMCs. The dataset comprised deeply sampled blood TCRbeta repertoires from subjects exposed to, actively infected with, or recovered from COVID-19. The repertoires were made available in a free public database intended to serve as a resource for research on the immune response to SARS-CoV-2. The samples were drawn from the first 160 participants of the ongoing ImmuneRACE study and from 950 to 1,500 subjects provided by 6 global collaborators. Sample metadata almost always included a de-identified subject ID, COVID-19 status, age in years and sex. Where available, HLA class I and class II types were taken from metadata supplied by the sample provider and were not determined by assay-based typing.

Participants in the prospective study were enrolled through a virtual design, were aged 18 to 89 years, and lived in roughly 25 United States geographic areas. Cohort assignment in the prospective study relied on participant-reported clinical history from a screening survey and a study questionnaire. ImmuneRACE Cohort 3 recovered participants were defined by two consecutive negative NP/OP PCR tests, healthcare professional clearance, or symptom resolution. Each participant in the prospective study had whole blood, serum and a nasopharyngeal or oropharyngeal swab collected by mobile phlebotomists. Participants in the prospective study had the option to provide additional blood draws and questionnaires over an approximately two-month period. Before DNA extraction, prospective study blood samples were shipped either frozen or at room temperature. TCRbeta CDR3 regions were amplified from genomic DNA using the immunoSEQ Assay, a bias-controlled multiplex PCR. Under the source paper's analysis protocol: Nucleated cell counts per sample were estimated from amplification of reference gene primers within the assay. To quantify the absolute abundance of each unique TCRbeta CDR3 rearrangement, sequence reads were collapsed and filtered. Productive Simpson clonality was computed per sample as the square root of Simpson's diversity index over productive rearrangements. What TCRdb holds here is the immuneACCESS table cut down to in-frame rearrangements. Part of the clones is not present; checked against another copy, under half of the missing clones reflect an unresolved V gene, and the others are unexplained. V, J and clone size derive from that table, while D and trimming were established from the DNA sequence. The table for this sample lists about 300,000 clones; 86% of them were counted only once. Approximately 2.6% of the sample is in the top ten clones.

CDR1 LNHDA and CDR2 SQIVND are derived from the germline V gene (reference sequence). From the cysteine up to the phenylalanine, the CDR3 has a length of 16 residues. The entry retains the CDR3 DNA only, 48 bases that are in frame from base 1. The junction shows trimming of 7 bases on V and 2 bases on J, and the gene matches do not reach 14 bases of it. About this clone: Its cognate antigen has yet to be identified. Per-nucleotide qualities are absent, and no much larger clonotype sits a single base away.

Summary of the overall study and its limitations: The amount of clinical and demographic metadata varied by source and participant and was provided uncurated.

The source of this sequence is a young woman who had recovered from COVID-19. Material for sequencing was PBMCs or T cells enriched from blood (not recorded which). This sequence uses TRBV19 and TRBJ2-7; TRBD1 agrees with 7 junctional bases. The nucleotide sequence reads as follows: TGTGCCAGTACCCTGGTTGACAGGGACGTGACCTACGAGCAGTACTTC. Its coded protein is CASTLVDRDVTYEQYF.